The sequence of this TCR beta chain was determined in a study of T cell responses to AZD1222 COVID-19 vaccine. General study results and limits: A mostly white British donor set with more females was recruited, and clonal diversity was possibly underestimated. As reported, nearly half of all spike-specific TCRs target variant regions that are unmutated. Baseline testing showed seropositivity in only six AZD1222 recipients.

V was shortened by 6 bases and J by 5 bases, with 25 bases between the two germline ends. CDR3 length: 17 amino acids. The germline V gene has CDR1 LGHNA and CDR2 YSLEER. Samples with a second dose at about 4 or about 12 weeks were pooled together. The repertoire was sequenced with immunoSEQ multiplex PCR; TCRdb's copy has only in-frame clones and lacks some. The top ten clones hold roughly 50% of a sample with some 79,000 clones, around three quarters of them seen once. As regards this clone: The antigen remains undetermined.

The clonotype comes from an adult who received the AZD1222 COVID-19 vaccine. The rearrangement links TRBV4-3 to TRBJ1-2, with D perhaps TRBD1 (6 bases). Sequenced material: peripheral blood, taken 28 days after the second AZD1222 dose. The CDR3 region has the DNA TGCGCCAGCAGACAAAGAGCCCAGGCAGGGGACTATTATGGCTACACCTTC. Protein product: CASRQRAQAGDYYGYTF.